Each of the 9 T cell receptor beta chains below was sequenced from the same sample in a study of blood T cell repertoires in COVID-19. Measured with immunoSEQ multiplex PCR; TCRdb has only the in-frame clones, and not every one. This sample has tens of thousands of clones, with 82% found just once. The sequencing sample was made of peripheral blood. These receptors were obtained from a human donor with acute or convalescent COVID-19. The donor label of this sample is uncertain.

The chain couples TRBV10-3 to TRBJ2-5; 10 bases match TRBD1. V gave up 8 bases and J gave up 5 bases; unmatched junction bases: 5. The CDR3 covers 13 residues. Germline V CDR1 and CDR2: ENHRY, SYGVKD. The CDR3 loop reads CAISDRGEETQYF. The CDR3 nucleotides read TGTGCCATCTCGGACAGGGGGGAGGAGACCCAGTACTTC.

The CDR3 DNA follows: TGTGCCTTTCAGGGGGACACCGGGGAGCTGTTTTTT. Its protein product is CAFQGDTGELFF. V and J are TRBV30 and TRBJ2-2; 7 bases are shared with TRBD1. Germline CDR1 GTSNPN, CDR2 SVGIG (reference sequence). Unmatched junction bases numbered 2, after V lost 7 bases and J lost 3 bases. The CDR3 loop spans 12 amino acids.

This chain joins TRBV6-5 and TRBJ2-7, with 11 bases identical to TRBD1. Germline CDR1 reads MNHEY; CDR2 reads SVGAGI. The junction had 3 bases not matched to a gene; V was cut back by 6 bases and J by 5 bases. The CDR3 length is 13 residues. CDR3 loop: CASSRTGGDEQYF. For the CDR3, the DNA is TGTGCCAGCAGCCGGACAGGGGGCGACGAGCAGTACTTC.

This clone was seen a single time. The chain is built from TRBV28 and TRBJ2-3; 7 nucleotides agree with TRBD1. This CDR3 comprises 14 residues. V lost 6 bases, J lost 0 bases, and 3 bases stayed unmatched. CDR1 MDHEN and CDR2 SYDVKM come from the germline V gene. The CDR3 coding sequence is TGTGCCAGCAGGTCGGGACAGAGCACAGATACGCAGTATTTT. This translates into CASRSGQSTDTQYF.

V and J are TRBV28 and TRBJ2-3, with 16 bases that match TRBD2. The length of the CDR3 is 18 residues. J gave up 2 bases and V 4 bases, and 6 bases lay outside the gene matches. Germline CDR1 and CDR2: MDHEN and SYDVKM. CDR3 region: CASSSGTSGRANTDTQYF. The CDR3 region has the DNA TGTGCCAGCAGTTCCGGGACTAGCGGGAGGGCCAACACAGATACGCAGTATTTT.

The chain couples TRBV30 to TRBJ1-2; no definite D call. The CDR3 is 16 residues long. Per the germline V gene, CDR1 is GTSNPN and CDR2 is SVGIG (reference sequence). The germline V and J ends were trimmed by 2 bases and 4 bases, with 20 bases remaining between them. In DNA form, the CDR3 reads TGTGCCTGGAGTTCAAGAATTCGGGTCCTTTCCTATGGCTACACCTTC. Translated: CAWSSRIRVLSYGYTF.

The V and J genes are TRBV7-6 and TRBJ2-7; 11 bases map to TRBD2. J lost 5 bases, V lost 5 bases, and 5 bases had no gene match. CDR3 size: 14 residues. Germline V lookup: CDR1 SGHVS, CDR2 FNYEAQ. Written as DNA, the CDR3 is TGTGCCAGCAGCCGTAGCGGGGGGGCTGACGAGCAGTACTTC. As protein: CASSRSGGADEQYF.

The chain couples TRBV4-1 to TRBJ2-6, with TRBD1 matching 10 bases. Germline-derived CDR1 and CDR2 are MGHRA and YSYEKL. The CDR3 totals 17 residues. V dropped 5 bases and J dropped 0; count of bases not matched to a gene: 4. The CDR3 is CASSSTGGNSGANVLTF. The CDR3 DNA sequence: TGCGCCAGCAGCTCGACAGGGGGCAACTCTGGGGCCAACGTCCTGACTTTC.

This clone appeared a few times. The CDR3 coding sequence is TGTGCCAGCAGCAAAGTACCGGGACAGGGGTACAATGAGCAGTTCTTC. It translates to CASSKVPGQGYNEQFF. V and J are TRBV7-7 and TRBJ2-1; 10 positions match TRBD1. The V and J ends lost 5 bases and 4 bases, in that order; junction bases with no gene match: 8. The CDR3 length is 16 residues. The germline V gene encodes CDR1 SSHAT and CDR2 FNYEAQ (reference sequence).